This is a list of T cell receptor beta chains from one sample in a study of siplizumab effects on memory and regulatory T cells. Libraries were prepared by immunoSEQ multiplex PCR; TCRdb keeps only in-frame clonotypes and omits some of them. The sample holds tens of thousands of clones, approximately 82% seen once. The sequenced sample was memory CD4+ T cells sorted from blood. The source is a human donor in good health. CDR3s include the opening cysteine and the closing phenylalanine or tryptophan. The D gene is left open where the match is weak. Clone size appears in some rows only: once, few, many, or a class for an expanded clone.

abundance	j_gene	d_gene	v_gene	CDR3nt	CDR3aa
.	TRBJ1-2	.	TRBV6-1	TGTGCCAGCAGTTGGCAGGGGCAGTCCTATGGCTACACCTTC	CASSWQGQSYGYTF
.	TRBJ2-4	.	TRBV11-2	TGTGCCAGCAGCCCTGTCGGACGGAGAGTAAAAAACATTCAGTACTTC	CASSPVGRRVKNIQYF
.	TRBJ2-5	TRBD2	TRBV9	TGTGCCAGCAGCATGGGACTAGCGGGAGAGAGCTTAGAGACCCAGTACTTC	CASSMGLAGESLETQYF
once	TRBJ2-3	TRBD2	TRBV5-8	TGTGCCAGCAGTCAAGCGGGGTACACAGATACGCAGTATTTT	CASSQAGYTDTQYF
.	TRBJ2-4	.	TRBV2	TGTGCCAGCAGCCCGATTTACCTAGCCAAAAACATTCAGTACTTC	CASSPIYLAKNIQYF
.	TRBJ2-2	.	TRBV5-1	TGCGCCAGCAGCTTGGAGGTAACCGCGAACACCGGGGAGCTGTTTTTT	CASSLEVTANTGELFF
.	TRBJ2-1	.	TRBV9	TGTGCCAGCAGCGTAGCGCAGGGGAGCTTTAATGAGCAGTTCTTC	CASSVAQGSFNEQFF
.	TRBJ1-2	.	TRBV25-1	TGTGCCAGCAGTGAGTCCAGGGACAACTATGGCTACACCTTC	CASSESRDNYGYTF
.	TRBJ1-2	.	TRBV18	TGTGCCAGCTCACCGACGACAGATTTTAACTATGGCTACACCTTC	CASSPTTDFNYGYTF
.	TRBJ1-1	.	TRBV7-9	TGTGCCAGCAGCTTAGGGGAATGGAACACTGAAGCTTTCTTT	CASSLGEWNTEAFF
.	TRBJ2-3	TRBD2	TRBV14	TGTGCCAGCAGTCCTCGCCTAGCGGGAGGAGATACGCAGTATTTT	CASSPRLAGGDTQYF
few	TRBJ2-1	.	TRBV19	TGTGCCAGTAGCTCCGGGACAACTTCCTACAATGAGCAGTTCTTC	CASSSGTTSYNEQFF
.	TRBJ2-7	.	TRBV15	TGTGCCACCAGCAGATCCCCCAGGGGTGCCTACGAGCAGTACTTC	CATSRSPRGAYEQYF
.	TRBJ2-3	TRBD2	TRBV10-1	TGCGCCAGCAGTGAGATTTTAGCGGGAGGCCCGAGGACAGATACGCAGTATTTT	CASSEILAGGPRTDTQYF
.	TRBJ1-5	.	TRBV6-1	TGTGCCAGCAGTGCGCAGGGAAGCAATCAGCCCCAGCATTTT	CASSAQGSNQPQHF
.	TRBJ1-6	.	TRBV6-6	TGTGCCAGCACCGCAGTGCAGGGAACTTCACCCCTCCACTTT	CASTAVQGTSPLHF
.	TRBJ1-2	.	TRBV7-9	TGTGCCAGCAGCTTACGATCCTATGGCTACACCTTC	CASSLRSYGYTF
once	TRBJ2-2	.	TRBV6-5	TGTGCCAGCAGTTTATGGGGGGCGAGCACCGGGGAGCTGTTTTTT	CASSLWGASTGELFF
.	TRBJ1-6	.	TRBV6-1	TGTGCCACCGGCATCAAGGTTTATAATTCACCCCTCCACTTT	CATGIKVYNSPLHF
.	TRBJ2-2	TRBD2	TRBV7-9	TGTGCCAGCAGCCCGACGGGCGGGGGGTTCGGCACCGGGGAGCTGTTTTTT	CASSPTGGGFGTGELFF
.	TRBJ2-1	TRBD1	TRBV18	TGTGCCAGCTCACCGTTGGGACAGCTCTACAATGAGCAGTTCTTC	CASSPLGQLYNEQFF
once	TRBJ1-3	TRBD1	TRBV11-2	TGTGCCAGCAGCTTATCAGGGGGGAACACCATATATTTT	CASSLSGGNTIYF
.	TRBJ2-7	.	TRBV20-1	TGCAGTGCTGTAAACAACGAGCAGTACTTC	CSAVNNEQYF
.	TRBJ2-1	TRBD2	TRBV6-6	TGTGCCAGCAGGTTTAGCGGGAGTAGCAATGAGCAGTTCTTC	CASRFSGSSNEQFF
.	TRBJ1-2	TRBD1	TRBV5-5	TGTGCCAGCAGCAACCGGGGACAGCTAAGAGTTAATAACTATGGCTACACCTTC	CASSNRGQLRVNNYGYTF
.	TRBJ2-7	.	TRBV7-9	TGTGCCAGCAGCTCAAATTTCTTCCCCTACGAGCAGTACTTC	CASSSNFFPYEQYF
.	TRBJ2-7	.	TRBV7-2	TGTGCCAGCAGCTTAGCTAGTCGACAACCTAGCGAGCAGTACTTC	CASSLASRQPSEQYF
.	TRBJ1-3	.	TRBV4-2	TGTGCCAGCAGCCAAGATTGGCAGGTTGGAAACACCATATATTTT	CASSQDWQVGNTIYF
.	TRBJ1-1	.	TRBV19	TGTGCCAGTAGTCGAACGCCCACGACTGAAGCTTTCTTT	CASSRTPTTEAFF
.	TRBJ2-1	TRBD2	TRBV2	TGTGCCAGCAGCCCCCCCAGGCTAGCGGGAACGAATGAGCAGTTCTTC	CASSPPRLAGTNEQFF
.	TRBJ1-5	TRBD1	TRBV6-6	TGTGCCAGCAGCTGGGACAGGGGCAATCAGCCCCAGCATTTT	CASSWDRGNQPQHF
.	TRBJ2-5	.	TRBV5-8	TGTGCCAGCAGCTTTTCGGGGGTGGAGACCCAGTACTTC	CASSFSGVETQYF
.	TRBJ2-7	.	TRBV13	TGTGCCAGCAGTCGACTCGGGCGTACCTCCTACGAGCAGTACTTC	CASSRLGRTSYEQYF
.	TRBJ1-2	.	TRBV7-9	TGTGCCAGCAGCTTTGGGGAGTTCGGCTACACCTTC	CASSFGEFGYTF
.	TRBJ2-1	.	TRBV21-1	TGTGCCAGCAGCAAAGAAGTTGGCGGGAGGGCCCTCGTGAGCTCCTACAATGAGCAGTTCTTC	CASSKEVGGRALVSSYNEQFF
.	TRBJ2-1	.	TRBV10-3	TGTGCCATCAGTGATGTGGACAAAAAGGGGAATGAGCAGTTCTTC	CAISDVDKKGNEQFF
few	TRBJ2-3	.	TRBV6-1	TGTGCCAGCATCTGGCGGGCTGCAGATACGCAGTATTTT	CASIWRAADTQYF
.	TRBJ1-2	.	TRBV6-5	TGTGCCAGCAGTGACGACAGACCGTATGGCTACACCTTC	CASSDDRPYGYTF
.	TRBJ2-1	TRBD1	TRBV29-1	TGCAGCGTAAGGGATAGGGGGCGCGATGAGCAGTTCTTC	CSVRDRGRDEQFF
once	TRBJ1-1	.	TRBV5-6	TGTGCCAGCAGCCAGAACAGGGCGACTGAAGCTTTCTTT	CASSQNRATEAFF
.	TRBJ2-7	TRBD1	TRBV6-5	TGTGCCACCAGCCTAACAGGGGTACGAATCGAGCAGTACTTC	CATSLTGVRIEQYF
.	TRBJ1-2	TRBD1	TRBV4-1	TGCGCCAGCAGCCCCCAGGACAGGGGGCGCGTCCCCGCCAACTATGGCTACACCTTC	CASSPQDRGRVPANYGYTF